A single sample is the source of the 8 T cell receptor beta chains below, sequenced in a study of T cell responses to AZD1222 COVID-19 vaccine. Here immunoSEQ multiplex PCR was the method, and the copy in TCRdb shows in-frame clones only, minus some. This sample yields roughly 120,000 clones, of which about 88% are seen a single time; 4% to 4.5% belongs to the top ten. The material sequenced was peripheral blood, taken on day 0 of AZD1222 vaccination. These receptors were obtained from an adult in good health.

The rearrangement joins TRBV7-2 to TRBJ1-2, with a weak D call TRBD1 (6 bases). Per the germline V gene, CDR1 is SGHTA and CDR2 is FQGNSA. CDR3 size: 16 residues. Trimming left V 5 bases short and J 4 bases short, with 20 bases between. This CDR3 is CASSTVRDTLGYGYTF. The CDR3 DNA follows: TGTGCCAGCAGCACCGTCCGGGACACCCTCGGCTATGGCTACACCTTC.

This chain links TRBV9 with TRBJ1-2, with D perhaps TRBD1 (5 bases). This CDR3 is 13 amino acids long. Per the germline V gene, CDR1 is SGDLS and CDR2 is YYNGEE. V was cut by 0 bases and J by 6 bases, with 9 bases left in between. The CDR3 sequence: CASSVGQGNGYTF. The DNA for the CDR3 is TGTGCCAGCAGCGTAGGGCAGGGAAATGGCTACACCTTC.

The CDR3 DNA reads TGTGCCAGCAGCTTAGGCTCAGGTCGGGAGACCCAGTACTTC. Translating it yields CASSLGSGRETQYF. The chain links TRBV7-9 to TRBJ2-5; D is undetermined. The CDR3 spans 14 residues. V lost 1 base to trimming and J lost 5 bases, with 11 bases between them. From germline, CDR1 is SEHNR and CDR2 FQNEAQ (reference sequence). The full variable domain, in which reference TRBV7-9 and TRBJ2-5 provide the parts outside the CDR3, is DTGVSQNPRHKITKRGQNVTFRCDPISEHNRLYWYRQTLGQGPEFLTYFQNEAQLEKSRLLSDRFSAERPKGSFSTLEIQRTEQGDSAMYLCASSLGSGRETQYFGPGTRLLVL.

The chain recombines TRBV9 with TRBJ2-1; D is perhaps TRBD2 (6 bases). Per the germline V gene, CDR1 is SGDLS and CDR2 is YYNGEE. The CDR3 loop spans 14 amino acids. V shed 0 bases and J shed 5 bases, with 9 bases lying between them. CDR3 sequence: CASSVASANNEQFF. In DNA form, the CDR3 reads TGTGCCAGCAGCGTAGCTAGCGCTAACAATGAGCAGTTCTTC.

The V and J genes are TRBV10-3 and TRBJ2-5; D remains unclear. The CDR3 runs 14 residues. Trimming shortened V by 1 base and J by 3 bases, and 9 bases separated the two germline ends. Germline lookup yields CDR1 ENHRY and CDR2 SYGVKD. CDR3: CAISEYRLEETQYF. As DNA, the CDR3 is TGTGCCATCAGTGAGTATCGGCTGGAAGAGACCCAGTACTTC.

The chain employs TRBV29-1 and TRBJ1-3, with 7 bases lining up with TRBD1. CDR1 is SQVTM, CDR2 ANQGSEA, per germline. The V and J ends lost 8 bases and 4 bases, in that order; junction bases with no gene match: 8. The length of the CDR3 is 13 residues. The CDR3 DNA reads TGCAGCCTTGGGAACAGGGGCGGAAACACCATATATTTT. Protein sequence: CSLGNRGGNTIYF.

The chain carries TRBV6-4 and TRBJ1-6; D is ambiguous. The CDR3 covers 13 residues. Deletions cut 6 bases from V and 7 bases from J, with 10 bases between. Germline loops: CDR1 MRHNA, CDR2 SNTAGT. The CDR3, as DNA: TGTGCCAGCAGCGAGACGGAAAATTCACCCCTCCACTTT. This encodes CASSETENSPLHF.

In nucleotides, the CDR3 is TGTGCCAGCAGCGGGGGAGGGAACACTGAAGCTTTCTTT. Translating gives CASSGGGNTEAFF. The chain links TRBV9 to TRBJ1-1; D gene ambiguous. V gave up 3 bases and J gave up 1 base, with 7 bases separating them. Germline V gene lookup returns CDR1 SGDLS and CDR2 YYNGEE. The CDR3 is 13 amino acids.